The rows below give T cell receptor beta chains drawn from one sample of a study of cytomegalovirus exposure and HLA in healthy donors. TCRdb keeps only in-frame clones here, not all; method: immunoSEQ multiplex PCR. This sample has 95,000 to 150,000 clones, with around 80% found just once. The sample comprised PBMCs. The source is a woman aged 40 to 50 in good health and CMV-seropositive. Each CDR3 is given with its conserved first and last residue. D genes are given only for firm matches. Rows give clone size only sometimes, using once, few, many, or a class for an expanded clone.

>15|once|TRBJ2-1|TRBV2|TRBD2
CASSPSGGPGDEQFF
TGTGCCAGCAGTCCTAGCGGGGGGCCCGGAGATGAGCAGTTCTTC
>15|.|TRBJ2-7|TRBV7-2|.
CASSSRPSAGGEQYF
TGTGCCAGCAGCTCCCGGCCTAGCGCGGGCGGTGAGCAGTACTTC
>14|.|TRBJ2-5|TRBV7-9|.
CASSPFMIEETQYF
TGTGCCAGCAGCCCATTTATGATCGAGGAGACCCAGTACTTC
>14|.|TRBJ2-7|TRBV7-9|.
CASSSRDFTYEQYF
TGTGCCAGCAGCTCCCGGGACTTTACCTACGAGCAGTACTTC
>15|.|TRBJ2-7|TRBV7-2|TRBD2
CASSLARRGGYEQYF
TGTGCCAGCAGCTTAGCTCGGCGGGGGGGCTACGAGCAGTACTTC
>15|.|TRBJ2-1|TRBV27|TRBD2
CASRPMTSGRNEQFF
TGTGCCAGCAGACCAATGACTAGCGGTCGGAATGAGCAGTTCTTC
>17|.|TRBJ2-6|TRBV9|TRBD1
CASSAGTGGAGANVLTF
TGTGCCAGCAGCGCGGGGACAGGGGGCGCTGGGGCCAACGTCCTGACTTTC
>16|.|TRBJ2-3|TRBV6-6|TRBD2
CASSGLSGRFTDTQYF
TGTGCCAGCAGTGGCTTGAGCGGGAGGTTTACAGATACGCAGTATTTT
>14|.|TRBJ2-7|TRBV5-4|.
CASSFIRDTQEQYF
TGTGCCAGCAGCTTTATCCGGGATACTCAGGAGCAGTACTTC
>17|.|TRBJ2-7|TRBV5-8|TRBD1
CASSSNPYATGLYEQYF
TGTGCCAGCAGCTCGAACCCCTACGCGACAGGGCTCTACGAGCAGTACTTC
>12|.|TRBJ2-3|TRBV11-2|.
CAGGRAIDTQYF
TGTGCTGGGGGCAGGGCGATAGATACGCAGTATTTT
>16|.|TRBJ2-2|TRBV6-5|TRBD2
CASSYLGLANTGELFF
TGTGCCAGCAGTTACTTGGGACTAGCCAACACCGGGGAGCTGTTTTTT
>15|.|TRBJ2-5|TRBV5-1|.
CASSLGDRYQETQYF
TGCGCCAGCAGCTTAGGAGACAGGTACCAAGAGACCCAGTACTTC
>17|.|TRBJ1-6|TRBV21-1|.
CASSGPGTGSYNSPLHF
TGTGCCAGCAGCGGTCCCGGGACAGGCTCCTATAATTCACCCCTCCACTTT
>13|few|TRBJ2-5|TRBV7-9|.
CASQGGRQETQYF
TGTGCCAGCCAGGGGGGCCGCCAAGAGACCCAGTACTTC
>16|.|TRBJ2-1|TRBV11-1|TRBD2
CASSRGRTSEGDEQFF
TGTGCCAGCAGCCGTGGGAGGACTAGCGAGGGGGATGAGCAGTTCTTC
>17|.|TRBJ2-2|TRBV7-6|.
CASSLRSGTSNTGELFF
TGTGCCAGCAGCTTAAGATCCGGGACTTCGAACACCGGGGAGCTGTTTTTT
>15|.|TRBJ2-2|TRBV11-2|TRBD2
CASSQGLAGVAELFF
TGTGCCAGCAGCCAAGGACTAGCGGGCGTCGCGGAGCTGTTTTTT
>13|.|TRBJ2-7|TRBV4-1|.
CASSLAGMYEQYF
TGCGCCAGCAGTCTGGCTGGTATGTACGAGCAGTACTTC
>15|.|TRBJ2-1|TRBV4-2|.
CASSQESGRVHEQFF
TGTGCCAGCAGCCAAGAATCTGGGCGAGTGCATGAGCAGTTCTTC
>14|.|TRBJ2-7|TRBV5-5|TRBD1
CASNLRGQSYEQYF
TGTGCCAGCAACCTGAGGGGGCAGTCCTACGAGCAGTACTTC
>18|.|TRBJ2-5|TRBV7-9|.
CASSSVGSGKLAQETQYF
TGTGCCAGCAGCTCAGTGGGGTCAGGGAAATTAGCCCAAGAGACCCAGTACTTC